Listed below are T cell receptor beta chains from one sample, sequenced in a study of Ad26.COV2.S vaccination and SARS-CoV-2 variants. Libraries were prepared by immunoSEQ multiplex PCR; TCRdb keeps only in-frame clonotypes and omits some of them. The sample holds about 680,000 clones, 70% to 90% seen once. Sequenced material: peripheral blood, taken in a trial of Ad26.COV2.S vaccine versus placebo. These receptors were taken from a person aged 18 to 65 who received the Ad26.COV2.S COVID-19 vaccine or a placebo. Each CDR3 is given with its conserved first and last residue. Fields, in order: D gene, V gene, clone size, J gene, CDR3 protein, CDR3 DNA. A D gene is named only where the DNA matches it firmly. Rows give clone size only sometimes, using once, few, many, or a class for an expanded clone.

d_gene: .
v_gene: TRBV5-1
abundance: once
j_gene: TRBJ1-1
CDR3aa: CASRGMGDTEAFF
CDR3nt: TGCGCCAGCAGGGGGATGGGGGACACTGAAGCTTTCTTT

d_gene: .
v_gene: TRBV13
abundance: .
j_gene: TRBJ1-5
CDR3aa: CASSLFGNQPQHF
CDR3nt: TGTGCCAGCAGCTTGTTCGGCAATCAGCCCCAGCATTTT

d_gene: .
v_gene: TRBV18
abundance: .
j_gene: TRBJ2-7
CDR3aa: CASSPDNSYEQYF
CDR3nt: TGTGCCAGCTCACCGGACAACTCCTACGAGCAGTACTTC

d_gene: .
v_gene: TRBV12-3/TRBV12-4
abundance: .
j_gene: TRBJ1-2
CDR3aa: CASSFSRDGYTF
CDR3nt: TGTGCCAGCAGTTTTTCCAGGGATGGCTACACCTTC

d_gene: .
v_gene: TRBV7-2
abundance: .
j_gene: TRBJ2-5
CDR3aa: CASTPTRGGETQYF
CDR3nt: TGTGCCAGCACCCCCACGCGAGGGGGGGAGACCCAGTACTTC

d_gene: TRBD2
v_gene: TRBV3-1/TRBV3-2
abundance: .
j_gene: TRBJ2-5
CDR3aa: CASSQTLAGTPQETQYF
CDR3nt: TGTGCCAGCAGCCAAACACTAGCGGGAACCCCACAAGAGACCCAGTACTTC

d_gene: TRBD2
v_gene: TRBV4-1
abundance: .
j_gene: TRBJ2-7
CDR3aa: CASSSERGPLYEQYF
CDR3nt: TGCGCCAGCAGCTCGGAGCGGGGGCCCCTCTACGAGCAGTACTTC

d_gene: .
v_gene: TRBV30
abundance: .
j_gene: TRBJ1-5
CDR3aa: CAWTQRESNQPQHF
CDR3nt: TGTGCCTGGACTCAACGGGAAAGTAACCAGCCCCAGCATTTT

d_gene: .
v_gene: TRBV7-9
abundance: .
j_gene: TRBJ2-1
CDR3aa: CASSLGFGGNEQFF
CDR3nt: TGTGCCAGCAGCTTAGGATTTGGCGGCAATGAGCAGTTCTTC

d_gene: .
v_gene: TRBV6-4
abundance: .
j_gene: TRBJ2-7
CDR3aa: CASMLFCGTLLAISYEQYF
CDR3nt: TGTGCCAGCATGTTGTTCTGCGGGACTCTACTAGCCATCTCCTACGAGCAGTACTTC

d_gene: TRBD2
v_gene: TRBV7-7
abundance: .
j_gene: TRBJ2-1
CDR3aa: CASSHGLAGVDEQFF
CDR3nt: TGTGCTAGCAGCCACGGACTAGCGGGAGTGGATGAGCAGTTCTTC

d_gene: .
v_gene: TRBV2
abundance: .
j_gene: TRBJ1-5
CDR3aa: CASSEEAGGNQPQHF
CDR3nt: TGTGCCAGCAGTGAAGAAGCAGGGGGCAATCAGCCCCAGCATTTT

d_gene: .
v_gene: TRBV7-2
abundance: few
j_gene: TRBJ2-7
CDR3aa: CASSLRRELSYEQYF
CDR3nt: TGTGCCAGCAGCTTACGCAGGGAGCTTTCCTACGAGCAGTACTTC

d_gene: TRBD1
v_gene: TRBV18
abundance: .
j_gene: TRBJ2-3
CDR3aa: CASSPRRGQADTQYF
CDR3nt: TGTGCCAGCTCACCACGCAGGGGGCAGGCAGATACGCAGTATTTT

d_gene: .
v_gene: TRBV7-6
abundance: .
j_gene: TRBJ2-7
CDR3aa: CASSAYDKSYEQYF
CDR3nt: TGTGCCAGCAGCGCTTATGACAAGTCCTACGAGCAGTACTTC

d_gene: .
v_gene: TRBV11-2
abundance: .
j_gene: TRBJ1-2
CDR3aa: CASSWSGSAYGYTF
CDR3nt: TGTGCCAGCAGCTGGAGCGGTAGTGCCTATGGCTACACCTTC

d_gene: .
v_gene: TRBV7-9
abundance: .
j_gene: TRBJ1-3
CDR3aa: CASRKDSTGNTIYF
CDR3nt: TGTGCCAGCAGGAAGGACTCAACTGGAAACACCATATATTTT

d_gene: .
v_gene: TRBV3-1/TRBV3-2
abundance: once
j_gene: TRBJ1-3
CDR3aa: CASSPSVSGNTIYF
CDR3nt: TGTGCCAGCAGCCCTTCGGTTTCTGGAAACACCATATATTTT

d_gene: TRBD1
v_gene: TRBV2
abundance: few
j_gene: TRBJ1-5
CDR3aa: CASSGEDRGNQPQHF
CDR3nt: TGTGCCAGCAGTGGGGAGGACAGGGGGAATCAGCCCCAGCATTTT

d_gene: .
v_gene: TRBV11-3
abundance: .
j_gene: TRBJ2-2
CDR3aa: CASSKDRGAAGELFF
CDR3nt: TGTGCCAGCAGCAAAGATAGGGGCGCGGCCGGGGAGCTGTTTTTT

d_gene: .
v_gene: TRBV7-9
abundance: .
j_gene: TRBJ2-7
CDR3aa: CASSLSWGTYEQYF
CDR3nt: TGTGCCAGCAGCTTATCGTGGGGAACCTACGAGCAGTACTTC

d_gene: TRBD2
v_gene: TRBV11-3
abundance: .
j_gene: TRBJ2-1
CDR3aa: CASSFSGDYNEQFF
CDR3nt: TGTGCCAGCAGCTTTAGCGGGGACTACAATGAGCAGTTCTTC

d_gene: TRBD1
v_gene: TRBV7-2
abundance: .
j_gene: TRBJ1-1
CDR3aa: CASRNRQGTNTEAFF
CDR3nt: TGTGCCAGCAGAAATAGACAGGGAACGAACACTGAAGCTTTCTTT

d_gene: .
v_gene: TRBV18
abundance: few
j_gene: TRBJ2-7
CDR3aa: CASSPSQGYEQYF
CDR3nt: TGTGCCAGCTCACCGTCGCAGGGTTACGAGCAGTACTTC

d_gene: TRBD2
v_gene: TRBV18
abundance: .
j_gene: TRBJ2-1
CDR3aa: CASSPGSGTKGDLTGYNEQFF
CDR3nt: TGTGCCAGCTCACCAGGATCGGGGACTAAAGGCGACTTGACGGGGTACAATGAGCAGTTCTTC

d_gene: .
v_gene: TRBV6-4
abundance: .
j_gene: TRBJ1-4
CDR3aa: CASSENGGKLFF
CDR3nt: TGTGCCAGCAGTGAAAATGGTGGGAAACTGTTTTTT

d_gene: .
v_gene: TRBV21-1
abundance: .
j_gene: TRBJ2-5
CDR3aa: CASSPTGAQGLLETQYF
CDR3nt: TGTGCCAGCAGCCCCACGGGGGCACAGGGGCTTTTAGAGACCCAGTACTTC